A selection of T cell receptor beta chains follows, all from one sample in a study of T cell repertoires in cytomegalovirus infection. TCRdb ran MiXCR on the reads and lists one entry per CDR3 protein. The sample yields 680,000 or so distinct CDR3 sequences, approximately 33% seen once. Their antigens are not known. The sample was cultured PBMCs, taken from culture after CMV antigen stimulation. Receptors were obtained from a human donor in good health (CMV status not recorded). Some clones in this sample may be carry-over from other donors' samples. CDR3s include the opening cysteine and the closing phenylalanine or tryptophan. The D gene is left open where the match is weak. Rows may omit the clone size; those that give it use once, few, many or a size class.

j_gene,abundance,d_gene,v_gene,CDR3nt,CDR3aa
TRBJ2-2,-,-,TRBV19,TGTGCCAGCCAGGCCGGGGAGCTGTTTTTT,CASQAGELFF
TRBJ2-1,-,-,TRBV29-1,TGCAGCGTTACAACTTACAATGAGCAGTTCTTC,CSVTTYNEQFF
TRBJ2-1,-,TRBD2,TRBV12-3/TRBV12-4,TGTGCCAGCAGTTTTGGGGGGGGACCCCCAAAACCCACCTACAATGAGCAGTTCTTC,CASSFGGGPPKPTYNEQFF
TRBJ2-1,-,TRBD1,TRBV4-1,TGCGCCAGCAGCCAAGATCTCCAGGGGGCTTACAATGAGCAGTTCTTC,CASSQDLQGAYNEQFF
TRBJ1-5,-,-,TRBV12-3/TRBV12-4,TGTGCCAGCAGTGAGAGTTTGGCCCAGCATTTT,CASSESLAQHF
TRBJ2-5,-,-,TRBV12-3/TRBV12-4,TGTGCCAGCAGCTCGAGACAGGCGGGGGCAGAGACCCAGTACTTC,CASSSRQAGAETQYF
TRBJ2-3,-,TRBD2,TRBV20-1,TGCAGTGCCACGTGGCGGGAGGCCGGTAGCACAGATACGCAGTATTTT,CSATWREAGSTDTQYF
TRBJ2-1,few,TRBD2,TRBV6-8,TGTGCCAGCAGTTACTCCCAGTCAGCGGGAGGGCAAAGAGCCAATGAGCAGTTCTTC,CASSYSQSAGGQRANEQFF
TRBJ2-7,-,TRBD1,TRBV7-7,TGTGCCAGCAGCCCCGGGACAGCGAGCATAGAGCAGTACTTC,CASSPGTASIEQYF
TRBJ2-5,few,-,TRBV27,TGTGCCAGCAGTTGGGGCCCGGGGGCAGCACAAGAGACCCAGTACTTC,CASSWGPGAAQETQYF
TRBJ2-1,-,-,TRBV5-1,TGCGCCAGCAGCTTGGATCCGGGCGGACTTAATGAGCAGTTCTTC,CASSLDPGGLNEQFF
TRBJ2-7,few,-,TRBV7-8,TGTGCCAGCAGCGCTTCCAGCCTTGACGAGCAGTACTTC,CASSASSLDEQYF
TRBJ2-7,-,-,TRBV20-1,TGCAGTGCCCCCCCACGGGCGGGGCCCTACGAGCAGTACTTC,CSAPPRAGPYEQYF
TRBJ1-1,-,-,TRBV20-1,TGCAGTGCTGGCTGGGCAGTGAAGAACACTGAAGCTTTCTTT,CSAGWAVKNTEAFF
TRBJ2-7,few,TRBD1,TRBV6-1,TGTGCCAGCAGTGTATTGGCGGGACAGGTGAATCCCTACGAGCAGTACTTC,CASSVLAGQVNPYEQYF
TRBJ2-1,-,TRBD1,TRBV12-3/TRBV12-4,TGTGCCAGCAGTGCCACAGGGGGAATATCCTACAATGAGCAGTTCTTC,CASSATGGISYNEQFF
TRBJ2-3,-,-,TRBV7-9,TGTGCCAGCACCTCCCGCGGCTCACTTAGCACAGATACGCAGTATTTT,CASTSRGSLSTDTQYF
TRBJ2-7,-,TRBD2,TRBV6-2/TRBV6-3,TGTGCCAGCAGTCCGGCCACTGGGCGGGAGTCGGACGAGCAGTACTTC,CASSPATGRESDEQYF
TRBJ2-5,many,-,TRBV7-9,TGTGCCAGCAGCCCTCCGACAGACCAAGAGACCCAGTACTTC,CASSPPTDQETQYF
TRBJ2-1,few,TRBD2,TRBV11-2,TGTGCCAGCAGCACCTTAGCGGGAGAAATCTACAATGAGCAGTTCTTC,CASSTLAGEIYNEQFF
TRBJ1-2,-,-,TRBV4-3,TGCGCCAGCAGCCAAGTTCCCGGACAGTCCTATGGCTACACCTTC,CASSQVPGQSYGYTF
TRBJ1-1,-,-,TRBV6-2/TRBV6-3,TGTGCCAGCAGTTACGCCGGGTTGAAGGATGCTTTCTTT,CASSYAGLKDAFF
TRBJ2-5,many,TRBD2,TRBV7-2,TGTGCCAGCAGCTTGGGAGGAACTAGCGGACTCGGGTCCCAGTACTTC,CASSLGGTSGLGSQYF
TRBJ2-2,-,TRBD2,TRBV7-2,TGTGCCAGCAGCTTACGGCGGGGGGGCCGAACCGGGGAGCTGTTTTTT,CASSLRRGGRTGELFF
TRBJ2-7,few,TRBD1,TRBV25-1,TGTGCCAGCAGTGGAGACAGGGGGAACTACGAGCAGTACTTC,CASSGDRGNYEQYF
TRBJ1-5,-,-,TRBV7-2,TGTGCCAGCAGCCCGGGGGGGCCGGGGCGTAAGCATTTT,CASSPGGPGRKHF
TRBJ2-6,-,-,TRBV12-5,TGTGCTAGTGGTTTGGTAAAGTGGCAGGGAACTGGGGCCAACGTCCTGACTTTC,CASGLVKWQGTGANVLTF
TRBJ2-3,-,TRBD2,TRBV18,TGTGCCAGCTCACCCTATGCGGGAGCGGCAGATACGCAGTATTTT,CASSPYAGAADTQYF
TRBJ2-5,many,-,TRBV7-6,TGTGCCAGCAGCCCGCCCGGGGCGAACCAAGAGACCCAGTACTTC,CASSPPGANQETQYF
TRBJ2-5,-,TRBD2,TRBV27,TGTGCCAGCACTCCCTTTAGCGGGGGAACTCAAGAGACCCAGTACTTC,CASTPFSGGTQETQYF
TRBJ1-5,-,-,TRBV6-2/TRBV6-3,TGTGCCAGCAGTTATAGGGGTATCAGCAATCAGCCCCAGCATTTT,CASSYRGISNQPQHF
TRBJ2-3,-,TRBD2,TRBV6-1,TGTGCCAGCACCAACAGGGGAACTAGCGGGAGGGCCGTAGATACGCAGTATTTT,CASTNRGTSGRAVDTQYF
TRBJ1-1,-,TRBD1,TRBV19,TGTGCCAGTAGCGGACAGGGGCCTGCATCTGAAGCTTTCTTT,CASSGQGPASEAFF
TRBJ2-2,-,-,TRBV7-2,TGTGCCAGCAGCGGGGGGCGACTATCGCCTACGGACACCGGGGAGCTGTTTTTT,CASSGGRLSPTDTGELFF
TRBJ2-2,-,-,TRBV7-2,TGTGCCAGCAGCTCCGAACGGGTAACCGGGGAGCTGTTTTTT,CASSSERVTGELFF
TRBJ2-7,-,-,TRBV6-2/TRBV6-3,TGTGCCAGCAGGAAGACAGACTCCTACGAGCAGTACTTC,CASRKTDSYEQYF
TRBJ2-5,many,TRBD2,TRBV7-2,TGTGCCAGCAGCTTCTGGGGAGGGATGCAAGAGACCCAGTACTTC,CASSFWGGMQETQYF
TRBJ2-6,few,-,TRBV11-2,TGTGCCAGCAGCTACCGGGACAAGTTAGGATCTGGGGCCAACGTCCTGACTTTC,CASSYRDKLGSGANVLTF
TRBJ2-5,-,TRBD1,TRBV11-3,TGTGCCAGCAGCTCAGGGGGCAGGGCCCGGGAGACCCAGTACTTC,CASSSGGRARETQYF
TRBJ2-3,-,-,TRBV4-1,TGCGCCAGCAGCCGGGAACCGGGACTGCCAGGAGATACGCAGTATTTT,CASSREPGLPGDTQYF
TRBJ2-5,few,-,TRBV12-3/TRBV12-4,TGTGCCAGCAGCATGATGACAGCAGGGGAGACCCAGTACTTC,CASSMMTAGETQYF
TRBJ2-3,-,-,TRBV12-3/TRBV12-4,TGTGCCAGCAGTTTAGCCCCCAACACAGATACGCAGTATTTT,CASSLAPNTDTQYF
TRBJ2-7,-,-,TRBV6-2/TRBV6-3,TGTGCCAGCAGTTACTCCGTGCGGGTGAGGGACTACGAGCAGTACTTC,CASSYSVRVRDYEQYF
TRBJ2-3,few,TRBD2,TRBV5-5,TGTGCCACCAGTCCAGCGGGAGGAAGTGCAGATACGCAGTATTTT,CATSPAGGSADTQYF
TRBJ2-3,-,-,TRBV6-6,TGTGCCAGCAGTTACTCGAAAGGGAGGGGGGATACGCAGTATTTT,CASSYSKGRGDTQYF
TRBJ1-2,-,-,TRBV29-1,TGCAGCGTTGACCGGACAGATGGAGGCTACACCTTC,CSVDRTDGGYTF
TRBJ2-1,-,-,TRBV19,TGTGCCAGTAGCTCAGGGAGGCGCCCCTACAATGAGCAGTTCTTC,CASSSGRRPYNEQFF
TRBJ2-2,-,-,TRBV5-5,TGTGCCAGCAGCTTGGGGGGAGAGATTCCGAACACCGGGGAGCTGTTTTTT,CASSLGGEIPNTGELFF